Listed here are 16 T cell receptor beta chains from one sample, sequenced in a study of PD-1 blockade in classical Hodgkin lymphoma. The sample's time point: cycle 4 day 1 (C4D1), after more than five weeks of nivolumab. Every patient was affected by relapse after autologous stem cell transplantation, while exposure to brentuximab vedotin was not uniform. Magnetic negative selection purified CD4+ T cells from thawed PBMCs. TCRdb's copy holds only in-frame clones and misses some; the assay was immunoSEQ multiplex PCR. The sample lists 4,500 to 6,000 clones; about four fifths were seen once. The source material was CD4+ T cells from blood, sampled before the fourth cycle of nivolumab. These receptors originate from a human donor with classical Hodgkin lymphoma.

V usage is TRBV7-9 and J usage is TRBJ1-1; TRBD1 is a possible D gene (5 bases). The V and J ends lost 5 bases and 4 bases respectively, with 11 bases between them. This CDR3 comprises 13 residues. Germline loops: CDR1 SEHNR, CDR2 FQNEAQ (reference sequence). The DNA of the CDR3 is TGTGCCAGCAGCCCGACGCAGGGCACTGAAGCTTTCTTT. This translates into CASSPTQGTEAFF.

CDR3 DNA sequence: TGTGCCAGCAGCCAAGCCCAAAAGCGGGGGACAGATACGCAGTATTTT. Amino acid sequence: CASSQAQKRGTDTQYF. The rearrangement links TRBV14 to TRBJ2-3, with 8 bases identical to TRBD2. V was clipped by 1 base and J by 3 bases; unmatched bases: 6. CDR3 length: 16 residues. Germline lookup yields CDR1 SGHDN and CDR2 FVKESK.

CDR3 DNA: TGTGCCTGGGCCGGACAGGTGGCTGGGGCCAACGTCCTGACTTTC. Translating gives CAWAGQVAGANVLTF. This chain connects TRBV30 to TRBJ2-6, with TRBD1 matching over 7 bases. CDR1 GTSNPN and CDR2 SVGIG come from the germline V gene (reference sequence). Trimming at V came to 5 bases and at J to 2 bases, leaving 6 bases not matched to a gene. The CDR3 spans 15 residues.

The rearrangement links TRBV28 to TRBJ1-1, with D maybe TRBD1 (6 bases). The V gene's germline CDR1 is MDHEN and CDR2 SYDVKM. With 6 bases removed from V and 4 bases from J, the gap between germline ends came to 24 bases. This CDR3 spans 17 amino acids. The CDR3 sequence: CASRSGQGKGGGTEAFF. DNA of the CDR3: TGTGCCAGCAGAAGCGGGCAGGGGAAGGGCGGGGGCACTGAAGCTTTCTTT.

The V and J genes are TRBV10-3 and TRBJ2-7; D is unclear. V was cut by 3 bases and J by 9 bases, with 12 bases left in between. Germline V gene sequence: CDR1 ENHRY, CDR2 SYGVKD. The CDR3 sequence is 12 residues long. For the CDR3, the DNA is TGTGCCATCAGTGACGGGCCGCGCGGGCAGTACTTC. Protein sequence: CAISDGPRGQYF.

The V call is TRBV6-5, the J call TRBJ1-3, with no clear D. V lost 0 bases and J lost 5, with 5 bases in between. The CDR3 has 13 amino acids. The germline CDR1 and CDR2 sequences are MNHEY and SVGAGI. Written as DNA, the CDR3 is TGTGCCAGCAGTTACTCGGCCCGAAACACCATATATTTT. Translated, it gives CASSYSARNTIYF.

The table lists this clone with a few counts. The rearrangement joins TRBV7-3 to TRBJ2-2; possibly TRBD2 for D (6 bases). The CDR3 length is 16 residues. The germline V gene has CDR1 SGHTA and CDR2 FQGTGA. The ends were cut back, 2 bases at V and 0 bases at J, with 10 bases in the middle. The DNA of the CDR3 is TGTGCCAGCAGCTTACTCGGCGGGGCGAACACCGGGGAGCTGTTTTTT. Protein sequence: CASSLLGGANTGELFF.

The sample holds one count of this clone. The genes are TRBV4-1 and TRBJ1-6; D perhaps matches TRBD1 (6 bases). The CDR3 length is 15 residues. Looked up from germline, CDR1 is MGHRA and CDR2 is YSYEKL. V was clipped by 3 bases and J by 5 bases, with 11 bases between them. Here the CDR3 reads CASSHPRGNNSPLHF. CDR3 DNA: TGCGCCAGCAGCCACCCCAGGGGTAATAATTCACCCCTCCACTTT.

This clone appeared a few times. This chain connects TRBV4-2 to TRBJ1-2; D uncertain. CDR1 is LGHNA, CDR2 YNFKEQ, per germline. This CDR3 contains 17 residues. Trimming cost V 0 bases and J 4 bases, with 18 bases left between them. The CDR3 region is CASSQDRRGDRGYGYTF. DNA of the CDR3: TGTGCCAGCAGCCAAGATCGACGGGGAGACCGGGGCTATGGCTACACCTTC.

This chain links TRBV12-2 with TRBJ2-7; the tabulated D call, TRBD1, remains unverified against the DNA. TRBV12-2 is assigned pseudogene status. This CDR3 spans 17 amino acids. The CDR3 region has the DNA TGTGCAAGTCGCTTAGGGGACAGGTGCGGAATACCCTACGAGCAGTACTTC. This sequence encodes CASRLGDRCGIPYEQYF.

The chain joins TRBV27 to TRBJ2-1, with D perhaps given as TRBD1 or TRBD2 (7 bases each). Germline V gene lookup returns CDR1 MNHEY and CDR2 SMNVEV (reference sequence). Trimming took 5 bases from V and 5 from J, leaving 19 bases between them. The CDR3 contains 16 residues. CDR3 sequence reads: CASSPGTGEGDNEQFF. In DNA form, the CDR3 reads TGTGCCAGCAGTCCAGGTACAGGGGAGGGGGACAATGAGCAGTTCTTC.

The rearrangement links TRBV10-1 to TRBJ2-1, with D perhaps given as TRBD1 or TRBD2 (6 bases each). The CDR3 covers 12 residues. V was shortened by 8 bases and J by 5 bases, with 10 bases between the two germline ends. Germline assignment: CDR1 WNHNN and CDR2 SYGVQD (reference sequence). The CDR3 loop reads CASPGGHNEQFF. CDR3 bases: TGCGCCAGCCCTGGGGGGCACAATGAGCAGTTCTTC.

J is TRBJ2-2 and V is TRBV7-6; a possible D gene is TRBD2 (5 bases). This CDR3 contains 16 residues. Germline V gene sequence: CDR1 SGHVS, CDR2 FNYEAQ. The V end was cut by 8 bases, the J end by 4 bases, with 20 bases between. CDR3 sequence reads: CASALGLRGATGELFF. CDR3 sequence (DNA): TGTGCCAGCGCCTTAGGGCTCCGGGGTGCCACCGGGGAGCTGTTTTTT.

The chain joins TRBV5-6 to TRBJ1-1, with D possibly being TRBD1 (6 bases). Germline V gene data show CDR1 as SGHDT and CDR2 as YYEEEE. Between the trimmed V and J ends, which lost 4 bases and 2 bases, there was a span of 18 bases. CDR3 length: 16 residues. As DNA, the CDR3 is TGTGCCAGCAGCCCCGGGACACCTTCTGGTAACACTGAAGCTTTCTTT. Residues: CASSPGTPSGNTEAFF.

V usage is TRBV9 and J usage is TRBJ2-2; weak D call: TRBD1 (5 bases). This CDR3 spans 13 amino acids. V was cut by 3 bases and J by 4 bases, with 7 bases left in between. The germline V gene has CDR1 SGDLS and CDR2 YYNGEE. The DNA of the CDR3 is TGTGCCAGCAGCGCGACAGTCACCGGGGAGCTGTTTTTT. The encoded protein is CASSATVTGELFF. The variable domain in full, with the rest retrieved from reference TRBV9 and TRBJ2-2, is DSGVTQTPKHLITATGQRVTLRCSPRSGDLSVYWYQQSLDQGLQFLIQYYNGEERAKGNILERFSAQQFPDLHSELNLSSLELGDSALYFCASSATVTGELFFGEGSRLTVL.

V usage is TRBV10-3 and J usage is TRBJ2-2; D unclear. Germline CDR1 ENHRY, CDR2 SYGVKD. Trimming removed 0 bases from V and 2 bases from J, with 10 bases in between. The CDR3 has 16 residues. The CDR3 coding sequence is TGTGCCATCAGTGAGTCGAGAGACTTCAACACCGGGGAGCTGTTTTTT. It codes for CAISESRDFNTGELFF.